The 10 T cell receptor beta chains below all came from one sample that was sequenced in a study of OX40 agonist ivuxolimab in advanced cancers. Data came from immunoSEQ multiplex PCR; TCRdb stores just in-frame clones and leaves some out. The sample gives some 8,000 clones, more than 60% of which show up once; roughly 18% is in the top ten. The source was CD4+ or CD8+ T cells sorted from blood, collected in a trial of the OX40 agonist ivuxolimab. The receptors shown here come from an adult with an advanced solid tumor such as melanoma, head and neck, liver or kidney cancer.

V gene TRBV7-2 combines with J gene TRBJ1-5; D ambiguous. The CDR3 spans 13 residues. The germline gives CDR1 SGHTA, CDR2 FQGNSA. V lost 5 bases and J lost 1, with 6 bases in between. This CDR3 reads CASSPDSNQPQHF. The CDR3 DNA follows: TGTGCCAGCAGCCCGGACAGCAATCAGCCCCAGCATTTT.

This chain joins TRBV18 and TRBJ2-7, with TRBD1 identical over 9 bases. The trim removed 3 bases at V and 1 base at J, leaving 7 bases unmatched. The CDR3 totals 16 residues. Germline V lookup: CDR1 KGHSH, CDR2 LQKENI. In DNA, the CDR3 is TGTGCCAGCTCACCGGGGACAGGGTCGATTTCCTACGAGCAGTACTTC. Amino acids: CASSPGTGSISYEQYF.

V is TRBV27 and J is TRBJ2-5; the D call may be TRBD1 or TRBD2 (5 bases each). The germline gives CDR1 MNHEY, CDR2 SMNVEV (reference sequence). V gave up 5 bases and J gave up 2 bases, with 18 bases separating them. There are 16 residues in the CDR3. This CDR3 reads CASSGSWGEGQETQYF. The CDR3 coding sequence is TGTGCCAGCAGTGGAAGTTGGGGCGAGGGTCAAGAGACCCAGTACTTC.

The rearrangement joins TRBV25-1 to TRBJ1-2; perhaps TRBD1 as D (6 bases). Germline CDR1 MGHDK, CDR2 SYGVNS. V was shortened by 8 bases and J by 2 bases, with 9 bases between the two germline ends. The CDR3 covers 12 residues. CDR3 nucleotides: TGTGCCAGCTGGGACAACAACTATGGCTACACCTTC. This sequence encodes CASWDNNYGYTF.

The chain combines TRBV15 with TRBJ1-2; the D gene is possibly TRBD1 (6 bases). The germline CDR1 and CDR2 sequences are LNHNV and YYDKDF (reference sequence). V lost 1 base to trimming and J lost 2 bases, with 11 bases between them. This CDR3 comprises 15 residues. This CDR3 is CATSRVGTQNYGYTF. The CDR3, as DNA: TGTGCCACCAGCAGAGTAGGGACACAGAACTATGGCTACACCTTC.

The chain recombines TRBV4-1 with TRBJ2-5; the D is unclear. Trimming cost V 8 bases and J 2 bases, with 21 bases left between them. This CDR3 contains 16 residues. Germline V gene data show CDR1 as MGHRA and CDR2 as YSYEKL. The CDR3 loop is CASFPGQNPSQETQYF. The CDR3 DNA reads TGCGCCAGCTTTCCGGGCCAAAACCCCTCACAAGAGACCCAGTACTTC.

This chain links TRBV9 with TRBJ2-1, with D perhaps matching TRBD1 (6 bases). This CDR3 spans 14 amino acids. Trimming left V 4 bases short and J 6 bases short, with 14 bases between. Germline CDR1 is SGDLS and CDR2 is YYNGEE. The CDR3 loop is CASSPDSTLNEQFF. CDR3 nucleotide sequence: TGTGCCAGCAGCCCGGACAGCACCCTCAATGAGCAGTTCTTC.

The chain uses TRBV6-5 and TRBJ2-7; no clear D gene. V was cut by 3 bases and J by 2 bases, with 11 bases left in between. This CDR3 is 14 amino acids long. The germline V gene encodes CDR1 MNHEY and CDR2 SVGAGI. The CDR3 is CASSYTQSAYEQYF. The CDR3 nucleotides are TGTGCCAGCAGTTATACCCAGTCGGCCTACGAGCAGTACTTC.

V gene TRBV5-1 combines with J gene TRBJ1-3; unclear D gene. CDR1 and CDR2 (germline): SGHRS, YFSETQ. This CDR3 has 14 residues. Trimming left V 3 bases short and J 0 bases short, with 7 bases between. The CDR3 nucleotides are TGCGCCAGCAGCTCAGCAGGCTCTGGAAACACCATATATTTT. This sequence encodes CASSSAGSGNTIYF.

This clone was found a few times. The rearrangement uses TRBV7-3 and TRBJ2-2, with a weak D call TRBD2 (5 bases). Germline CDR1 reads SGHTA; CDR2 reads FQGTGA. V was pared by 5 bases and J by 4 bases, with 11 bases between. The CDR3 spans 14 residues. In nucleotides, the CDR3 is TGTGCCAGCAGCCATTTGGCGGGCACCGGGGAGCTGTTTTTT. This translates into CASSHLAGTGELFF. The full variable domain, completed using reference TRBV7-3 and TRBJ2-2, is GAGVSQTPSNKVTEKGKYVELRCDPISGHTALYWYRQSLGQGPEFLIYFQGTGAADDSGLPNDRFFAVRPEGSVSTLKIQRTERGDSAVYLCASSHLAGTGELFFGEGSRLTVL.